The 20 T cell receptor beta chains below come from one sample, sequenced in a study of cytomegalovirus exposure and HLA in healthy donors. The study ran its PCR with 60 Vbeta and 13 Jbeta primers. The protocol was immunoSEQ multiplex PCR, while the TCRdb copy is restricted to in-frame clones and leaves out a portion. Altogether about 78,000 clones are present, 80% being singletons, with the ten largest covering less than 40%. Sequencing was done on a sample of PBMCs. The receptors shown here come from a man aged 45-65 years in good health and CMV-seropositive.

The chain recombines TRBV5-1 with TRBJ1-2, with D uncertain. Looked up from germline, CDR1 is SGHRS and CDR2 is YFSETQ. The CDR3 is made up of 12 amino acids. Trimming left V 1 base short and J 10 bases short, with 11 bases between. The CDR3 DNA reads TGCGCCAGCAGCTTGACAGATGATGTCTACACCTTC. Its translation: CASSLTDDVYTF.

V and J are TRBV15 and TRBJ1-4, with D uncertain. V lost 3 bases and J 8 bases, leaving 22 bases between the germline ends. The length of the CDR3 is 17 residues. Germline CDR1 reads LNHNV; CDR2 reads YYDKDF (reference sequence). Here the CDR3 DNA reads TGTGCCACCAGCAGCCCCTCCCGTGGGGTGGAGCGGGAAAAACTGTTTTTT. This translates into CATSSPSRGVEREKLFF. Using reference TRBV15 and TRBJ1-4 for the parts outside the CDR3, the full variable domain is DAMVIQNPRYQVTQFGKPVTLSCSQTLNHNVMYWYQQKSSQAPKLLFHYYDKDFNNEADTPDNFQSRRPNTSFCFLDIRSPGLGDTAMYLCATSSPSRGVEREKLFFGSGTQLSVL.

This rearrangement joins TRBV5-1 to TRBJ2-5; a weak D match, TRBD2 (7 bases). CDR1 is SGHRS, CDR2 YFSETQ, per germline. The CDR3 has 15 amino acids. V was cut by 5 bases and J by 5 bases, with 19 bases left in between. CDR3 protein: CASRSGEGLAETQYF. Written as DNA, the CDR3 is TGCGCCAGCAGGTCAGGGGAGGGCCTCGCCGAGACCCAGTACTTC. Supplemented by reference TRBV5-1 and TRBJ2-5, the full variable domain reads KAGVTQTPRYLIKTRGQQVTLSCSPISGHRSVSWYQQTPGQGLQFLFEYFSETQRNKGNFPGRFSGRQFSNSRSEMNVSTLELGDSALYLCASRSGEGLAETQYFGPGTRLLVL.

The J gene is TRBJ2-7, the V gene TRBV7-8, with 8 bases aligning to TRBD2. The CDR3 consists of 16 residues. Germline assignment: CDR1 SGHVS and CDR2 FQNEAQ. The V gene end was trimmed by 4 bases and the J gene end by 0 bases; junction bases not matched to a gene: 8. CDR3 loop: CASSSSAGAYSYEQYF. DNA for the CDR3: TGTGCCAGCAGCTCCTCAGCGGGAGCTTACTCCTACGAGCAGTACTTC.

V and J are TRBV7-2 and TRBJ2-3; D perhaps matches TRBD2 (6 bases). With 3 bases removed from V and 7 bases from J, the gap between germline ends came to 11 bases. Germline assignment: CDR1 SGHTA and CDR2 FQGNSA. CDR3 size: 13 residues. As DNA, the CDR3 is TGTGCCAGCAGCTTGGGAGGCCGGAATACGCAGTATTTT. Residues: CASSLGGRNTQYF.

The chain carries TRBV7-8 and TRBJ2-3; 7 nucleotides line up with TRBD2. CDR3 length equals 17 residues. Trimming cost V 4 bases and J 4 bases; bases outside gene matches: 14. In germline, CDR1 is SGHVS, CDR2 FQNEAQ. The CDR3, as DNA: TGTGCCAGCAGCTCTAGGGTAACGGCGGGAGCCCCAGATACGCAGTATTTT. This codes for CASSSRVTAGAPDTQYF.

The genes are TRBV7-8 and TRBJ1-3, with D perhaps TRBD1 (5 bases). The V gene's germline CDR1 is SGHVS and CDR2 FQNEAQ. V was cut by 5 bases and J by 3 bases, with 17 bases left in between. This CDR3 comprises 16 residues. The CDR3 sequence is CASSPRRGVYGNTIYF. In DNA form, the CDR3 reads TGTGCCAGCAGCCCCCGTCGGGGGGTCTATGGAAACACCATATATTTT.

This chain joins TRBV27 and TRBJ1-1; 8 positions agree with TRBD1. V trimming: 5 bases; J trimming: 0 bases; junction bases outside the gene matches: 5. CDR1 is MNHEY and CDR2 is SMNVEV in the germline V gene (reference sequence). This CDR3 region has 15 residues. Written as DNA, the CDR3 is TGTGCCAGCAGTCAGACAGGGGATGTGAACACTGAAGCTTTCTTT. This sequence encodes CASSQTGDVNTEAFF.

This clone has more than one count but fewer than ten. The V and J genes are TRBV7-9 and TRBJ2-7; TRBD2 aligns across 7 bases. The J segment lost 0 bases and the V segment lost 5 bases, leaving 7 bases of the junction unmatched. The CDR3 totals 15 residues. CDR1 and CDR2 (germline): SEHNR, FQNEAQ (reference sequence). CDR3 loop: CASSEASGRSYEQYF. The DNA of the CDR3 is TGTGCCAGCAGCGAGGCTAGCGGTCGCTCCTACGAGCAGTACTTC.

This chain links TRBV2 with TRBJ1-2; 7 nucleotides agree with TRBD1. CDR3 length equals 13 residues. Per germline, CDR1 SNHLY and CDR2 FYNNEI. V lost 6 bases and J lost 4; bases outside the gene matches: 5. The CDR3 DNA sequence: TGTGCCAGCAGCAGGGGGGAGGCCTATGGCTACACCTTC. Residues: CASSRGEAYGYTF.

The V and J genes are TRBV5-4 and TRBJ2-3, with TRBD2 identical over 10 bases. The CDR3 loop spans 17 amino acids. Germline V gene lookup returns CDR1 SGHNT and CDR2 YYREEE (reference sequence). With V trimmed by 1 base and J by 4 bases, 9 bases remained unmatched. The CDR3 coding sequence is TGTGCCAGCAGCTTGCCCCCCCTAGCGGGAGTGTCAGATACGCAGTATTTT. Its translation is CASSLPPLAGVSDTQYF.

The CDR3 region is CASSQELAEDTQYF. The CDR3 DNA is TGCGCCAGCAGCCAAGAACTAGCTGAGGATACGCAGTATTTT. The chain uses TRBV4-1 and TRBJ2-3; D is perhaps TRBD2 (6 bases). Germline CDR1 reads MGHRA; CDR2 reads YSYEKL. The V end was cut by 0 bases, the J end by 6 bases, with 10 bases between. There are 14 residues in the CDR3.

The rearrangement joins TRBV10-2 to TRBJ1-5; tentatively, D is TRBD1 (6 bases). The CDR3 length is 17 residues. Trimming cost V 4 bases and J 6 bases, with 22 bases left between them. Germline V gene lookup returns CDR1 WSHSY and CDR2 SAAADI. The CDR3 DNA follows: TGCGCCAGCAGTGCCGGGGGGGCCCGTCACTCTGGTCAGCCCCAGCATTTT. The encoded protein is CASSAGGARHSGQPQHF.

The gene calls are TRBV6-5 and TRBJ1-5, with D unclear. The germline V and J ends were trimmed by 0 bases and 9 bases, with 12 bases remaining between them. Per germline, CDR1 MNHEY and CDR2 SVGAGI. CDR3 length: 14 amino acids. The CDR3 region is CASSYSRREGPQHF. The CDR3 nucleotides read TGTGCCAGCAGTTACTCGAGGAGGGAGGGGCCCCAGCATTTT.

The V and J genes are TRBV7-2 and TRBJ2-5; 7 bases align to TRBD1. The J call may not be correct, given that the DNA end is closer to TRBJ2-7. Per germline, CDR1 SGHTA and CDR2 FQGNSA. The CDR3 has 14 amino acids. CDR3 DNA: TGTGCCAGCAGCTCCGACAGGGCCAACTACGAGCAGTACTTC. Amino acid sequence: CASSSDRANYEQYF.

The chain recombines TRBV6-1 with TRBJ2-7; 7 nucleotides line up with TRBD2. The V and J ends lost 7 bases and 4 bases, in that order; junction bases with no gene match: 4. CDR3 length: 12 amino acids. CDR1 and CDR2 (germline): MNHNS, SASEGT. The CDR3 sequence is CASTSGGYEQYF. The DNA for the CDR3 is TGTGCCAGCACGTCGGGAGGTTACGAGCAGTACTTC.

The CDR3 sequence is CASSLDWETGGSYEQYF. The DNA of the CDR3 is TGTGCCAGCAGCTTAGATTGGGAGACAGGGGGGTCCTACGAGCAGTACTTC. The rearrangement uses TRBV7-8 and TRBJ2-7; 9 positions agree with TRBD1. The ends lost 1 base at V and 1 base at J; junction bases unmatched: 8. The CDR3 covers 17 residues. Germline V lookup: CDR1 SGHVS, CDR2 FQNEAQ.

In nucleotides, the CDR3 is TGTGCCAGCAGCCAATCGTCAGGGACAGAAGATACGCAGTATTTT. This sequence encodes CASSQSSGTEDTQYF. The V call is TRBV16, the J call TRBJ2-3, with 7 bases fitting TRBD1. Germline loops: CDR1 KGHSY, CDR2 FQNENV. The CDR3 length is 15 residues. The junction had 5 bases not matched to a gene; V was cut back by 0 bases and J by 5 bases.

The chain links TRBV7-3 to TRBJ2-5; 8 nucleotides align to TRBD1. Germline CDR1 is SGHTA and CDR2 is FQGTGA. Trimming removed 1 base from V and 4 bases from J; junction bases left unmatched: 11. This CDR3 is built from 17 residues. The CDR3 DNA reads TGTGCCAGCAGCTTAAAGGGGGACAGGAGTGTATCAGAGACCCAGTACTTC. Translated: CASSLKGDRSVSETQYF.

The rearrangement uses TRBV30 and TRBJ1-3; D perhaps matches TRBD1 (6 bases). CDR3 size: 18 residues. Germline V gene data show CDR1 as GTSNPN and CDR2 as SVGIG (reference sequence). Trimming pared 3 bases from V and 0 bases from J, leaving 21 bases between. CDR3 coding DNA: TGTGCCTGGAGGGTTAATATGGGACATTCTAGCTCTGGAAACACCATATATTTT. As protein: CAWRVNMGHSSSGNTIYF.